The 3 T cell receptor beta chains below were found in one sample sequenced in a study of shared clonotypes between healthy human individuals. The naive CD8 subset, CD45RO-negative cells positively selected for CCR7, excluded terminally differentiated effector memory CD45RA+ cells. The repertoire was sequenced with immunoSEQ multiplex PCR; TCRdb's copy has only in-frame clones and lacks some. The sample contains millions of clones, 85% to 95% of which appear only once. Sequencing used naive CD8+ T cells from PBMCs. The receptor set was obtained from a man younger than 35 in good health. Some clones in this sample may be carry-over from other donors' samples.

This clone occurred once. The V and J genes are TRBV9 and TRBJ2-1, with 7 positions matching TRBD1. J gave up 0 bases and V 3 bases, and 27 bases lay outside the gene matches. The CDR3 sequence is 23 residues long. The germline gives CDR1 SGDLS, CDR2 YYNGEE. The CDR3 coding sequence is TGTGCCAGCAGCGACCCCCTCGAGAGACCGGGACAGATAGACTATAGCTCCTACAATGAGCAGTTCTTC. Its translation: CASSDPLERPGQIDYSSYNEQFF. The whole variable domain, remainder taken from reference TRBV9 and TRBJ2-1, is DSGVTQTPKHLITATGQRVTLRCSPRSGDLSVYWYQQSLDQGLQFLIQYYNGEERAKGNILERFSAQQFPDLHSELNLSSLELGDSALYFCASSDPLERPGQIDYSSYNEQFFGPGTRLTVL.

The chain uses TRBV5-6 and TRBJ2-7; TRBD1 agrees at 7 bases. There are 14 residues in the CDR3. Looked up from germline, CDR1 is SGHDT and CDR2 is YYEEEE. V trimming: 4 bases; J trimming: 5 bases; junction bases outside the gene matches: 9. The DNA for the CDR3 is TGTGCCAGCAGCCGAGGGACAGAACCGAACGAGCAGTACTTC. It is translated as CASSRGTEPNEQYF.

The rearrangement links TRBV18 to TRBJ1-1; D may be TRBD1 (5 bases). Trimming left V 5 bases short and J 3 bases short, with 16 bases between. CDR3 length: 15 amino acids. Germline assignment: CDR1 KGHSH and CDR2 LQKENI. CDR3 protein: CASSRSGWGDTEAFF. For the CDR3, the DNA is TGTGCCAGCTCAAGGTCAGGGTGGGGGGACACTGAAGCTTTCTTT.